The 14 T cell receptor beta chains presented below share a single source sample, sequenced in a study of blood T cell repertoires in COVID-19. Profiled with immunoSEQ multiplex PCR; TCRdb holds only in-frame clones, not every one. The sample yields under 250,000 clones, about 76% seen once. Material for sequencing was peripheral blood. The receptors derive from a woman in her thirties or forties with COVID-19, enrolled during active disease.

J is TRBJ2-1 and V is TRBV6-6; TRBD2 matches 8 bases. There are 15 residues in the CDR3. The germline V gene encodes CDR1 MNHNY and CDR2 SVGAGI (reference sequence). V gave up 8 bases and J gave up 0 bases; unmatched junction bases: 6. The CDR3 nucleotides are TGTGCCAGCTACCGAAGCGGGGGCTCCTACAATGAGCAGTTCTTC. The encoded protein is CASYRSGGSYNEQFF.

CDR3 DNA: TGTGCCAGCAGTCAAACAATGGGTCCGGGGGGCTACACCTTC. It specifies CASSQTMGPGGYTF. This chain uses TRBV4-2 with TRBJ1-2, with D uncertain. The CDR3 totals 14 residues. Trimming cost V 6 bases and J 8 bases, with 19 bases left between them. Per germline, CDR1 LGHNA and CDR2 YNFKEQ.

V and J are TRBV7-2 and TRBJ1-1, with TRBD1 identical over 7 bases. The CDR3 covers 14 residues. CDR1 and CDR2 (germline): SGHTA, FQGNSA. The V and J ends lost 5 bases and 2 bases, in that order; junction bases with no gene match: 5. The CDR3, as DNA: TGTGCCAGCAGCGCGGGACAGTATAACACTGAAGCTTTCTTT. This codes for CASSAGQYNTEAFF. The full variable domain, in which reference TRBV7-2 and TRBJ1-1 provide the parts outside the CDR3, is GAGVSQSPSNKVTEKGKDVELRCDPISGHTALYWYRQSLGQGLEFLIYFQGNSAPDKSGLPSDRFSAERTGGSVSTLTIQRTQQEDSAVYLCASSAGQYNTEAFFGQGTRLTVV.

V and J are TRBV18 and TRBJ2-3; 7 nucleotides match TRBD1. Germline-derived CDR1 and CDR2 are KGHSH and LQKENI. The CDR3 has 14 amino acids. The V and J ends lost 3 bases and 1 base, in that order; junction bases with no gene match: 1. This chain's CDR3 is CASSPGQGTDTQYF. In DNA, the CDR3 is TGTGCCAGCTCACCTGGACAGGGCACAGATACGCAGTATTTT.

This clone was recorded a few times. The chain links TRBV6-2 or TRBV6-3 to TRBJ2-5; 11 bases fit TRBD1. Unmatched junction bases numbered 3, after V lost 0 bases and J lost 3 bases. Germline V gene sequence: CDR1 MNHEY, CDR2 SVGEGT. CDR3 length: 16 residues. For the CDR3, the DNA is TGTGCCAGCAGTTACTCCCCGGGACAGGGGGAAGAGACCCAGTACTTC. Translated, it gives CASSYSPGQGEETQYF.

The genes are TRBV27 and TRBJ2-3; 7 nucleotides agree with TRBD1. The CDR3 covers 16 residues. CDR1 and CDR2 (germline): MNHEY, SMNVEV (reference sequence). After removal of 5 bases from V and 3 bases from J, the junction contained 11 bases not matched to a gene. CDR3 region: CASSKIRDSGTDTQYF. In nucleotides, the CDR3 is TGTGCCAGCAGTAAGATCCGGGACAGCGGAACAGATACGCAGTATTTT.

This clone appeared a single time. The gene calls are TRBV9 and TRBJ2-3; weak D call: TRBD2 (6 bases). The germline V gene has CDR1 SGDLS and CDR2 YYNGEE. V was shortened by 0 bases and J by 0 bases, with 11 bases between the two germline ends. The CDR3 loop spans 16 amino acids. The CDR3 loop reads CASSVVAGSSTDTQYF. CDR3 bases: TGTGCCAGCAGCGTAGTGGCGGGGTCTAGCACAGATACGCAGTATTTT. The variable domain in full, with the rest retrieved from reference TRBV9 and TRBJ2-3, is DSGVTQTPKHLITATGQRVTLRCSPRSGDLSVYWYQQSLDQGLQFLIQYYNGEERAKGNILERFSAQQFPDLHSELNLSSLELGDSALYFCASSVVAGSSTDTQYFGPGTRLTVL.

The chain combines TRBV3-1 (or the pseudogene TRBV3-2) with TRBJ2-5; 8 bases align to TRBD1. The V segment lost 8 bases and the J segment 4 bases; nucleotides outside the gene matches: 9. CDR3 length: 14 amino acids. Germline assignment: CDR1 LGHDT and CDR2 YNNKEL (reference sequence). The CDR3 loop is CASSQGASVETQYF. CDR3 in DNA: TGTGCCAGCTCCCAGGGGGCGAGCGTAGAGACCCAGTACTTC.

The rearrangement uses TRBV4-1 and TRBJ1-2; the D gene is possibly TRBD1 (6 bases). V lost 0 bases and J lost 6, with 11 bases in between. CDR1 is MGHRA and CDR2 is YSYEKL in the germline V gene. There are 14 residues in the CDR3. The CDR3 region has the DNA TGCGCCAGCAGCCAAGAGCCACAGGGAGATGGCTACACCTTC. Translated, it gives CASSQEPQGDGYTF.

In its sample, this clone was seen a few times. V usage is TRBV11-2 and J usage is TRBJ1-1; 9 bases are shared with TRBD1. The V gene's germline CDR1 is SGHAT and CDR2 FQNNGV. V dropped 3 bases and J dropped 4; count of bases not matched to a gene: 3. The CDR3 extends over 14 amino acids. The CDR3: CASSFGQGFTEAFF. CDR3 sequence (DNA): TGTGCCAGCAGCTTTGGACAGGGGTTCACTGAAGCTTTCTTT.

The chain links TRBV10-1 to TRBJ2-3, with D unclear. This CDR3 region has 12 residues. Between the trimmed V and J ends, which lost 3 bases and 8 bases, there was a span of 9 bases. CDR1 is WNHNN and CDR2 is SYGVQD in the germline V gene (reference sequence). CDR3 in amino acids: CASSEPRATQYF. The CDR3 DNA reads TGCGCCAGCAGTGAACCTAGAGCTACGCAGTATTTT.

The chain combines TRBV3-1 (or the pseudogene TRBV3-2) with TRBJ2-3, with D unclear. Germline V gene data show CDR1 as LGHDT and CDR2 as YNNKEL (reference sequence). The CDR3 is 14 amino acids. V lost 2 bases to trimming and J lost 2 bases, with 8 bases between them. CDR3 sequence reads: CASSQFSYTDTQYF. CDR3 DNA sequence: TGTGCCAGCAGCCAATTCTCTTACACAGATACGCAGTATTTT.

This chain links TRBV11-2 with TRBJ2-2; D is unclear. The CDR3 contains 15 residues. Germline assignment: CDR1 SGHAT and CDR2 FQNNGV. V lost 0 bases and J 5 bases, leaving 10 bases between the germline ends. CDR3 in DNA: TGTGCCAGCAGCTTAGATCCTCTAGGTACCGGGGAGCTGTTTTTT. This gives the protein CASSLDPLGTGELFF. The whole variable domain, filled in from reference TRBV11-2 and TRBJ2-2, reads EAGVAQSPRYKIIEKRQSVAFWCNPISGHATLYWYQQILGQGPKLLIQFQNNGVVDDSQLPKDRFSAERLKGVDSTLKIQPAKLEDSAVYLCASSLDPLGTGELFFGEGSRLTVL.

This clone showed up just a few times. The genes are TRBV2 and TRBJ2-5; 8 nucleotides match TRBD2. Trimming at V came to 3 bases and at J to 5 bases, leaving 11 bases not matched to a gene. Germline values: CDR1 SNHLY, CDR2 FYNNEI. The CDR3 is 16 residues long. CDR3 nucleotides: TGTGCCAGCAGTGATTCTGGGACTAGGGAGGGCGAGACCCAGTACTTC. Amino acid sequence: CASSDSGTREGETQYF.